One sample yielded the 20 T cell receptor beta chains listed below, sequenced in a study of a mutant IDH1 vaccine in newly diagnosed glioma. As to time point: week 5, during vaccination. It was 300 ug of mutant IDH1 20-mer peptide that made up each vaccine dose, given with topical imiquimod. Generated by immunoSEQ multiplex PCR, the TCRdb table keeps only in-frame clones and is missing some. Of 60,000 or so clones listed, roughly 80% were seen once; the top ten hold over 3%. For these TCRs, the target antigens are not known. The starting material was PBMCs, obtained from a glioma patient whose treatment included an IDH1 peptide vaccine. All receptors come from a woman younger than 30 with glioma. Some clones in this sample may be carry-over from other donors' samples.

This chain's CDR3 is CASSIEYTAKEAFF. DNA of the CDR3: TGTGCCAGTAGTATAGAGTATACAGCAAAAGAAGCTTTCTTT. The chain is built from TRBV19 and TRBJ1-1; D is uncertain. The CDR3 extends over 14 amino acids. Trimming removed 0 bases from V and 8 bases from J, with 13 bases in between. Germline V lookup: CDR1 LNHDA, CDR2 SQIVND (reference sequence). Drawing the rest from reference TRBV19 and TRBJ1-1, the complete variable domain is DGGITQSPKYLFRKEGQNVTLSCEQNLNHDAMYWYRQDPGQGLRLIYYSQIVNDFQKGDIAEGYSVSREKKESFPLTVTSAQKNPTAFYLCASSIEYTAKEAFFGQGTRLTVV.

As concerns this clone: The sample has other DNA sequences that encode this CDR3 too. The chain has TRBV30 and TRBJ1-4; D may be TRBD1 (5 bases). The CDR3 covers 15 residues. The germline V gene has CDR1 GTSNPN and CDR2 SVGIG (reference sequence). The V end lost 3 bases, the J end lost 11 bases, and 22 bases lay between the germline ends. CDR3 sequence (DNA): TGTGCCTGGAGACAATCCCAGAGATGGGGGGAGAAACTGTTTTTT. Protein: CAWRQSQRWGEKLFF.

The chain has TRBV7-2 and TRBJ2-3; D is tentatively TRBD1 or TRBD2 (5 bases each). Germline V gene sequence: CDR1 SGHTA, CDR2 FQGNSA. This CDR3 contains 14 residues. Deletions cut 5 bases from V and 10 bases from J, with 19 bases between. CDR3 sequence: CASSRGQAPFAQYF. CDR3 nucleotide sequence: TGTGCCAGCAGCCGGGGCCAGGCCCCCTTTGCGCAGTATTTT.

This chain connects TRBV7-9 to TRBJ1-2, with D uncertain. In germline, CDR1 is SEHNR, CDR2 FQNEAQ (reference sequence). V was pared by 2 bases and J by 5 bases, with 6 bases between. The CDR3 length is 12 residues. CDR3 nucleotide sequence: TGTGCCAGCAGCTTATACGAATATGGCTACACCTTC. Amino acid sequence: CASSLYEYGYTF. The full variable domain, with the rest looked up from reference TRBV7-9 and TRBJ1-2, is DTGVSQNPRHKITKRGQNVTFRCDPISEHNRLYWYRQTLGQGPEFLTYFQNEAQLEKSRLLSDRFSAERPKGSFSTLEIQRTEQGDSAMYLCASSLYEYGYTFGSGTRLTVV.

CDR3 sequence (DNA): TGCGCCAGCAGCGTTTTGGGCCCCTCCAAGACAGATACGCAGTATTTT. Translating gives CASSVLGPSKTDTQYF. This chain joins TRBV5-1 and TRBJ2-3; D is ambiguous. The V and J ends lost 4 bases and 3 bases respectively, with 18 bases between them. The CDR3 sequence is 16 residues long. Germline CDR1 SGHRS, CDR2 YFSETQ.

In nucleotides, the CDR3 is TGTGCCACTGGGACAGGGATCGACCAGCCCCAGCATTTT. It codes for CATGTGIDQPQHF. V and J are TRBV6-6 and TRBJ1-5; 9 positions match TRBD1. This CDR3 spans 13 amino acids. After removal of 10 bases from V and 7 bases from J, the junction contained 8 bases not matched to a gene. CDR1 and CDR2 (germline): MNHNY, SVGAGI (reference sequence).

The CDR3 loop reads CASSKDRTLRAGYTF. In DNA, the CDR3 is TGTGCCAGCAGTAAGGACAGGACCCTTCGTGCTGGCTACACCTTC. V is TRBV7-2 and J is TRBJ1-2, with 7 positions matching TRBD1. CDR3 length: 15 residues. The ends lost 6 bases at V and 7 bases at J; junction bases unmatched: 14. From germline, CDR1 is SGHTA and CDR2 FQGNSA. Combining the CDR3 with reference TRBV7-2 and TRBJ1-2 gives the whole variable domain GAGVSQSPSNKVTEKGKDVELRCDPISGHTALYWYRQSLGQGLEFLIYFQGNSAPDKSGLPSDRFSAERTGGSVSTLTIQRTQQEDSAVYLCASSKDRTLRAGYTFGSGTRLTVV.

The J gene is TRBJ2-5, the V gene TRBV7-9; D not certain. Germline-derived CDR1 and CDR2 are SEHNR and FQNEAQ (reference sequence). The V end was cut by 6 bases, the J end by 2 bases, with 4 bases between. This CDR3 spans 11 amino acids. The DNA of the CDR3 is TGTGCCAGCAGTCGTCAAGAGACCCAGTACTTC. Translated, it gives CASSRQETQYF. The full variable domain, in which reference TRBV7-9 and TRBJ2-5 provide the parts outside the CDR3, is DTGVSQNPRHKITKRGQNVTFRCDPISEHNRLYWYRQTLGQGPEFLTYFQNEAQLEKSRLLSDRFSAERPKGSFSTLEIQRTEQGDSAMYLCASSRQETQYFGPGTRLLVL.

This clone was found a few times. The chain uses TRBV5-1 and TRBJ2-4; D is uncertain. The CDR3 extends over 14 amino acids. Germline loops: CDR1 SGHRS, CDR2 YFSETQ. The V gene lost 0 bases and the J gene lost 8 bases, with 12 bases spanning the gap. This chain's CDR3 is CASSLDGNSDIQYF. The CDR3 coding sequence is TGCGCCAGCAGCTTGGATGGCAACTCGGACATTCAGTACTTC. Together with reference TRBV5-1 and TRBJ2-4, the CDR3 gives the full variable domain: KAGVTQTPRYLIKTRGQQVTLSCSPISGHRSVSWYQQTPGQGLQFLFEYFSETQRNKGNFPGRFSGRQFSNSRSEMNVSTLELGDSALYLCASSLDGNSDIQYFGAGTRLSVL.

A single count supports this clone. The chain combines TRBV29-1 with TRBJ2-7, with TRBD1 matching over 7 bases. With V trimmed by 3 bases and J by 1 base, 0 bases remained unmatched. Per germline, CDR1 SQVTM and CDR2 ANQGSEA. This CDR3 has 12 residues. This CDR3 is CSVETGSYEQYF. The CDR3 nucleotides are TGCAGCGTTGAGACAGGGTCCTACGAGCAGTACTTC.

This clone was seen a handful of times. The gene calls are TRBV5-1 and TRBJ1-2, with D tentatively TRBD1 (5 bases). The CDR3 loop spans 13 amino acids. The V end was cut by 0 bases, the J end by 7 bases, with 10 bases between. Germline V gene lookup returns CDR1 SGHRS and CDR2 YFSETQ. This CDR3 reads CASSLGGDFGYTF. In DNA form, the CDR3 reads TGCGCCAGCAGCTTGGGTGGGGACTTTGGCTACACCTTC.

This chain links TRBV2 with TRBJ1-4; weak D call: TRBD1 (6 bases). The CDR3 loop spans 16 amino acids. Germline assignment: CDR1 SNHLY and CDR2 FYNNEI. The V end was cut by 6 bases, the J end by 2 bases, with 16 bases between. Here the CDR3 DNA reads TGTGCCAGCAGCCCAGTTGGGGGCCCGACTAATGAAAAACTGTTTTTT. Translated, it gives CASSPVGGPTNEKLFF.

The chain employs TRBV25-1 and TRBJ2-2; no firm D call. The CDR3 sequence is 17 residues long. V lost 1 base and J 0 bases, leaving 12 bases between the germline ends. The germline CDR1 and CDR2 sequences are MGHDK and SYGVNS. CDR3 protein: CASSELSSRSNTGELFF. The DNA of the CDR3 is TGTGCCAGCAGTGAATTGAGTAGCCGATCGAACACCGGGGAGCTGTTTTTT.

This clone was counted between two and nine times. The V gene is TRBV27, the J gene TRBJ1-1, with unresolved D. CDR3 length: 14 amino acids. The V end lost 1 base, the J end lost 8 bases, and 14 bases lay between the germline ends. Germline CDR1 is MNHEY and CDR2 is SMNVEV (reference sequence). This chain's CDR3 is CASSLFRLGKEAFF. CDR3 DNA: TGTGCCAGCAGTTTATTTCGGCTCGGGAAAGAAGCTTTCTTT.

V and J are TRBV10-1 and TRBJ2-3, with 13 bases aligning to TRBD2. This CDR3 has 15 amino acids. CDR1 is WNHNN and CDR2 is SYGVQD in the germline V gene (reference sequence). Trimming took 6 bases from V and 6 from J; bases not matched to a gene: 6. This CDR3 is CASRAGTSGIDTQYF. The CDR3 DNA sequence: TGCGCCAGCAGGGCCGGGACTAGCGGGATTGATACGCAGTATTTT.

The chain has TRBV19 and TRBJ1-2, with D perhaps TRBD1 (5 bases). Germline V lookup: CDR1 LNHDA, CDR2 SQIVND (reference sequence). V was shortened by 9 bases and J by 3 bases, with 14 bases between the two germline ends. The CDR3 consists of 13 residues. The CDR3 reads CASREVGYYGYTF. Written as DNA, the CDR3 is TGTGCCAGCAGGGAGGTCGGGTACTATGGCTACACCTTC.

The chain carries TRBV6-4 and TRBJ2-6, with TRBD1 as a possible D gene (6 bases). CDR3 length equals 15 residues. Germline CDR1 reads MRHNA; CDR2 reads SNTAGT. The V gene lost 3 bases and the J gene lost 3 bases, with 9 bases spanning the gap. The CDR3 nucleotides are TGTGCCAGCAGTGAACACAGGGATGGGGCCAACGTCCTGACTTTC. Its protein product is CASSEHRDGANVLTF.

Worth noting for this clone: The same CDR3 arises from other DNA sequences in this sample as well. This chain connects TRBV27 to TRBJ1-3; D is undetermined. V dropped 8 bases and J dropped 4 bases, with 6 bases sitting between them. CDR3 length: 11 amino acids. Germline V gives CDR1 MNHEY, CDR2 SMNVEV (reference sequence). The CDR3 protein is CASARGNTIYF. As DNA, the CDR3 is TGTGCCAGCGCCCGAGGAAACACCATATATTTT.

The V and J genes are TRBV10-3 and TRBJ2-3; D not resolved. Germline CDR1 and CDR2: ENHRY and SYGVKD. The CDR3 runs 11 residues. The ends were cut back, 9 bases at V and 4 bases at J, with 8 bases in the middle. CDR3 in DNA: TGTGCCATACGTGTGGCAGATACGCAGTATTTT. Protein sequence: CAIRVADTQYF.

The chain couples TRBV27 to TRBJ2-2; perhaps TRBD1 as D (6 bases). This CDR3 region has 14 residues. The V end was cut by 7 bases, the J end by 1 base, with 10 bases between. Germline loops: CDR1 MNHEY, CDR2 SMNVEV (reference sequence). The CDR3, as DNA: TGTGCCAGCACCGAACAGGGGAACACCGGGGAGCTGTTTTTT. Protein: CASTEQGNTGELFF.